A single sample is the source of the 3 T cell receptor beta chains below, sequenced in a study of PD-1 blockade in classical Hodgkin lymphoma (TCRdb year 2020). The sample's time point label is to be understood as: newly diagnosed, previously untreated cHL patient sample. The library was made by the immunoSEQ multiplex PCR assay. TCRdb stores this immuneACCESS table with in-frame sequences only. Part of the clones is absent; in the studies checked, under half of the shortfall reflects unresolved V genes, and no reason is known for the rest. The table for this sample lists roughly 32,000 clones; roughly 94% of them were counted only once. The biggest ten clones account for roughly 2.5% of the sample. Sample: peripheral blood mononuclear cells (PBMCs). The origin of the receptors is a human donor with classical Hodgkin lymphoma.

The V and J genes are TRBV5-1 and TRBJ2-5; tentative D call: TRBD2 (6 bases). CDR3 length: 14 amino acids. The germline gives CDR1 SGHRS, CDR2 YFSETQ. V dropped 3 bases and J dropped 0 bases, with 9 bases sitting between them. The CDR3, as DNA: TGCGCCAGCAGCTACTCGGGAGACCAAGAGACCCAGTACTTC. This encodes CASSYSGDQETQYF.

This chain uses TRBV2 with TRBJ2-1; TRBD1 matches at 8 bases. The CDR3 spans 13 residues. J was trimmed by 13 bases and V by 3 bases; bases with no gene match: 8. CDR1 and CDR2 from the germline V gene are SNHLY and FYNNEI. CDR3 bases: TGTGCCAGCAGTGAGGAGCAGGGGGCTATTCAGTTCTTC. It translates to CASSEEQGAIQFF.

This clone was observed a single time. The chain couples TRBV5-6 to TRBJ2-7; D unresolved. The CDR3 consists of 15 residues. CDR1 and CDR2 (germline): SGHDT, YYEEEE. V lost 1 base and J 6 bases, leaving 17 bases between the germline ends. Here the CDR3 DNA reads TGTGCCAGCAGCTTGTCGATGGAGCATGTTGTCGAGCAGTACTTC. Protein: CASSLSMEHVVEQYF. Using reference TRBV5-6 and TRBJ2-7 for the parts outside the CDR3, the full variable domain is DAGVTQSPTHLIKTRGQQVTLRCSPKSGHDTVSWYQQALGQGPQFIFQYYEEEERQRGNFPDRFSGHQFPNYSSELNVNALLLGDSALYLCASSLSMEHVVEQYFGPGTRLTVT.